This T cell receptor (beta chain) was documented in a study of vaccination and CD4 T cells after COVID-19. Across the study: Overlapping spike peptides served as the stimulus for the cells. These peptides came from SARS-CoV-2 and from the common cold coronaviruses HCoV-NL63, HCoV-OC43 and HCoV-229E.

The sample's treatment: approximately nine-day PBMC culture with coronavirus spike peptide pools or control peptides (ViraFEST assay). Each well received some 2.1 million PBMCs, cultured with 7.5 to 10 IU/ml IL-2 and 9 to 10 ug/ml peptide pools. This clonotype showed up just a few times. Its antigen is not identified. Germline CDR1 is SGHVS and CDR2 is FQNEAQ. CDR3 length: 13 amino acids. Between the trimmed V and J ends, which lost 8 bases and 8 bases, there was a span of 18 bases. Sequencing of the DNA from cultured CD4+ T cells was carried out with the Oncomine TCR Beta short-read assay. Each CDR3 protein gets one entry after TCRdb re-called the PCR reads with MiXCR. The profile covers approximately 11,000 distinct CDR3 sequences, with around 25% appearing a single time and 24% taken by the ten largest. Notes on the study in general: Among reactive clones from convalescent patients, a median roughly 88% appeared only post-vaccination.

The sequencing here drew on CD4+ T cells from blood, cultured in vitro, taken after SARS-CoV-2 vaccination. The TCR sequence derives from a human donor who had recovered from COVID-19. This chain connects TRBV7-8 to TRBJ1-2; tentative D call: TRBD1 (5 bases). In DNA, the CDR3 is TGTGCCAGCGAGGGGACGGGGTCGGGAGGCTACACCTTC. Amino acids: CASEGTGSGGYTF.